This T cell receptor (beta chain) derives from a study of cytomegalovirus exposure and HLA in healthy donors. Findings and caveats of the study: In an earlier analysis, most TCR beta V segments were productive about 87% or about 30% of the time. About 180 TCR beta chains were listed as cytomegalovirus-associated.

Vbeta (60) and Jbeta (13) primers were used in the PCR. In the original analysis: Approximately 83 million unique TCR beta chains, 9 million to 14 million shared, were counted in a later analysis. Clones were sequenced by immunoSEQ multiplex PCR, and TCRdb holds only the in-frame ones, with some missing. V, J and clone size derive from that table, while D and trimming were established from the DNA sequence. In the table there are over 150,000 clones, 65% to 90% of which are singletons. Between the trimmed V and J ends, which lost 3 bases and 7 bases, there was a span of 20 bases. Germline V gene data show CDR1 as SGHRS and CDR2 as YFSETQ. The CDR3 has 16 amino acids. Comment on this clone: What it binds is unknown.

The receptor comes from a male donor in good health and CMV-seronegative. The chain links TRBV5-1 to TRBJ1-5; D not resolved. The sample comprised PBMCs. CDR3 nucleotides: TGCGCCAGCAGCTCGGATGGACCGGGGTTCGGGCAGCCCCAGCATTTT. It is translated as CASSSDGPGFGQPQHF.